These 30 T cell receptor beta chains were all obtained from the same sample, sequenced in a study of cytotoxic CD8 clonotypes in ibrutinib-treated CLL. Produced via immunoSEQ multiplex PCR; TCRdb's table is partial and in-frame only. This table holds 65,000 to 90,000 clones, around four fifths found once. The sequenced sample was PBMCs, obtained after 24 months of ibrutinib treatment. Receptors were obtained from a human donor with chronic lymphocytic leukemia.

This clone occurred once. The CDR3 DNA is TGTGCCAGCAGCTCCATTAGGGACAGGGGGCTGTACGAGCAGTACTTC. It is translated as CASSSIRDRGLYEQYF. V usage is TRBV7-6 and J usage is TRBJ2-7; 12 nucleotides agree with TRBD1. Germline V gene sequence: CDR1 SGHVS, CDR2 FNYEAQ. This CDR3 has 16 amino acids. The V segment lost 4 bases and the J segment 4 bases; nucleotides outside the gene matches: 8. The full variable domain, completed using reference TRBV7-6 and TRBJ2-7, is GAGVSQSPRYKVTKRGQDVALRCDPISGHVSLYWYRQALGQGPEFLTYFNYEAQQDKSGLPNDRFSAERPEGSISTLTIQRTEQRDSAMYRCASSSIRDRGLYEQYFGPGTRLTVT.

The chain is built from TRBV7-2 and TRBJ2-4; D is perhaps TRBD1 (5 bases). Germline V CDR1 and CDR2: SGHTA, FQGNSA. The ends were cut back, 5 bases at V and 1 base at J, with 15 bases in the middle. The CDR3 sequence is 16 residues long. The CDR3 protein is CASSVDSLGAKNIQYF. The CDR3 nucleotides are TGTGCCAGCAGCGTTGACAGCCTGGGGGCCAAAAACATTCAGTACTTC.

This sequence joins TRBV30 and TRBJ2-5; 8 bases are a match to TRBD2. This CDR3 spans 17 amino acids. V dropped 2 bases and J dropped 10; count of bases not matched to a gene: 21. The germline gives CDR1 GTSNPN, CDR2 SVGIG (reference sequence). The CDR3 DNA sequence: TGTGCCTGGAGTTTATTGGGAGGACCCGGGGGGGAGGGAAACCAGTACTTC. Protein product: CAWSLLGGPGGEGNQYF.

This sequence joins TRBV27 and TRBJ2-7; D perhaps matches TRBD2 (5 bases). V lost 1 base, J lost 0 bases, and 10 bases lay in between. Germline V gene data show CDR1 as MNHEY and CDR2 as SMNVEV (reference sequence). The CDR3 length is 15 residues. This CDR3 reads CASSLYPGYSYEQYF. In nucleotides, the CDR3 is TGTGCCAGCAGTTTATACCCGGGATACTCCTACGAGCAGTACTTC.

This clone was seen just once. The chain recombines TRBV6-1 with TRBJ2-1; TRBD2 aligns across 10 bases. This CDR3 has 16 residues. Germline V lookup: CDR1 MNHNS, CDR2 SASEGT. V shed 1 base, J shed 5 bases, and the junction held 5 bases outside the gene matches. The CDR3 DNA sequence: TGTGCCAGCAGTGAAGTTTGGACTAGCGGTCACAATGAGCAGTTCTTC. Amino acids: CASSEVWTSGHNEQFF.

The genes are TRBV11-2 and TRBJ2-7, with D perhaps matching TRBD2 (6 bases). Germline loops: CDR1 SGHAT, CDR2 FQNNGV. Trimming took off 3 bases at V and 4 bases at J, with 19 bases between the two ends. The CDR3 loop spans 16 amino acids. CDR3 in amino acids: CASSLSGAGGWYEQYF. In DNA, the CDR3 is TGTGCCAGCAGCTTGTCGGGAGCGGGCGGCTGGTACGAGCAGTACTTC.

This clone was observed a single time. The chain has TRBV7-2 and TRBJ2-3; D may be TRBD2 (7 bases). Germline lookup yields CDR1 SGHTA and CDR2 FQGNSA. CDR3 length equals 17 residues. With 1 base removed from V and 2 bases from J, the gap between germline ends came to 16 bases. CDR3 DNA: TGTGCCAGCAGCTTAGTTGGCGGGGGCGGCCCCACAGATACGCAGTATTTT. It specifies CASSLVGGGGPTDTQYF. Drawing the rest from reference TRBV7-2 and TRBJ2-3, the complete variable domain is GAGVSQSPSNKVTEKGKDVELRCDPISGHTALYWYRQSLGQGLEFLIYFQGNSAPDKSGLPSDRFSAERTGGSVSTLTIQRTQQEDSAVYLCASSLVGGGGPTDTQYFGPGTRLTVL.

This chain links TRBV21-1 with TRBJ2-7; TRBD2 is taken as the D call from the table, unchecked against the DNA. TRBV21-1 corresponds to a pseudogene. CDR3 length equals 16 residues. DNA for the CDR3: TGTGCCAGCAGCGCCACAGGGACTAGCGGGATTGGTGAGCAGTACTTC. Translated, it gives CASSATGTSGIGEQYF.

The chain has TRBV7-2 and TRBJ2-7, with TRBD2 identical over 14 bases. The CDR3 consists of 16 residues. V gave up 0 bases and J gave up 4 bases; unmatched junction bases: 2. The germline V gene encodes CDR1 SGHTA and CDR2 FQGNSA. The CDR3 DNA is TGTGCCAGCAGCTTAGCGAGGACTAGCGGGAGGTACGAGCAGTACTTC. It encodes CASSLARTSGRYEQYF.

The chain employs TRBV5-4 and TRBJ1-1, with D perhaps TRBD1 (5 bases). Germline assignment: CDR1 SGHNT and CDR2 YYREEE (reference sequence). V shed 5 bases and J shed 0 bases, with 8 bases lying between them. The CDR3 loop spans 13 amino acids. CDR3 residues: CASRKGVNTEAFF. In DNA form, the CDR3 reads TGTGCCAGCAGAAAAGGGGTGAACACTGAAGCTTTCTTT.

This sequence joins TRBV6-5 and TRBJ1-2; a weak D match, TRBD1 (6 bases). Germline V gene lookup returns CDR1 MNHEY and CDR2 SVGAGI. The ends were cut back, 7 bases at V and 5 bases at J, with 17 bases in the middle. The CDR3 is 14 residues long. The CDR3 protein is CASTQWAGTYGYTF. The CDR3 coding sequence is TGTGCCAGCACCCAGTGGGCCGGGACATATGGCTACACCTTC.

This clone was picked up one time. The V and J genes are TRBV6-1 and TRBJ2-6; D is uncertain. The CDR3 sequence is 17 residues long. Per germline, CDR1 MNHNS and CDR2 SASEGT. With 3 bases removed from V and 0 bases from J, the gap between germline ends came to 12 bases. Here the CDR3 DNA reads TGTGCCAGCAGTGACCGCCGGAAAACCTCTGGGGCCAACGTCCTGACTTTC. Its protein product is CASSDRRKTSGANVLTF.

The chain combines TRBV30 with TRBJ2-7; 8 nucleotides agree with TRBD1. This CDR3 contains 14 residues. Germline V CDR1 and CDR2: GTSNPN, SVGIG (reference sequence). After removal of 4 bases from V and 4 bases from J, the junction contained 9 bases not matched to a gene. CDR3 residues: CAWTPDRGNYEQYF. The CDR3 DNA sequence: TGTGCCTGGACCCCAGACAGGGGAAATTACGAGCAGTACTTC.

V and J are TRBV10-2 and TRBJ2-2; 9 bases map to TRBD2. The CDR3 totals 19 residues. Germline V gene lookup returns CDR1 WSHSY and CDR2 SAAADI. With V trimmed by 3 bases and J by 6 bases, 17 bases remained unmatched. In DNA, the CDR3 is TGCGCCAGCAGTGACCCCATTCTCGGGGTAGCGGGAGTTGCCGGGGAGCTGTTTTTT. Encoded protein: CASSDPILGVAGVAGELFF.

CDR3 loop: CASNSPVNDEQYF. CDR3 sequence (DNA): TGTGCCAGCAACTCCCCGGTAAATGACGAGCAGTACTTC. The chain uses TRBV5-4 and TRBJ2-7; D remains unclear. Trimming cost V 6 bases and J 5 bases, with 15 bases left between them. This CDR3 is built from 13 residues. From germline, CDR1 is SGHNT and CDR2 YYREEE (reference sequence).

A single count supports this clone. V usage is TRBV18 and J usage is TRBJ1-3, with D perhaps TRBD1 (6 bases). Germline CDR1 and CDR2: KGHSH and LQKENI. The germline V and J ends were trimmed by 0 bases and 3 bases, with 9 bases remaining between them. CDR3 length equals 15 residues. The CDR3 loop is CASSPPDRIGNTIYF. The CDR3 DNA follows: TGTGCCAGCTCACCACCGGACAGAATTGGAAACACCATATATTTT.

The chain is built from TRBV28 and TRBJ2-2; the D gene could be TRBD1 or TRBD2 (6 bases each). Deletions cut 8 bases from V and 1 base from J, with 11 bases between. The CDR3 length is 14 residues. Germline V gene sequence: CDR1 MDHEN, CDR2 SYDVKM. CDR3: CASLRDMNTGELFF. CDR3 DNA sequence: TGTGCCAGCCTGCGGGACATGAACACCGGGGAGCTGTTTTTT.

This sequence joins TRBV2 and TRBJ1-1; 10 bases agree with TRBD1. Germline lookup yields CDR1 SNHLY and CDR2 FYNNEI. The CDR3 sequence is 15 residues long. V gave up 7 bases and J gave up 5 bases; unmatched junction bases: 10. CDR3 loop: CASTQRDRGGTEAFF. DNA of the CDR3: TGTGCCAGCACTCAACGGGACAGGGGAGGAACTGAAGCTTTCTTT.

The chain uses TRBV28 and TRBJ2-7, with D perhaps assigned TRBD1 or TRBD2 (6 bases each). CDR3 size: 16 residues. Germline CDR1 and CDR2: MDHEN and SYDVKM. Trimming pared 2 bases from V and 2 bases from J, leaving 16 bases between. The CDR3 loop is CASSLTPGAGPYEQYF. The CDR3 bases are TGTGCCAGCAGTTTAACTCCGGGGGCGGGCCCCTACGAGCAGTACTTC.

This clone was recorded once. The chain joins TRBV9 to TRBJ1-2; the D is unclear. CDR1 and CDR2 (germline): SGDLS, YYNGEE. V lost 2 bases and J 3 bases, leaving 14 bases between the germline ends. The CDR3 extends over 15 amino acids. CDR3 nucleotide sequence: TGTGCCAGCAGCGTCCGAATGGATCCCGACTATGGCTACACCTTC. Its protein is CASSVRMDPDYGYTF.

The chain is built from TRBV28 and TRBJ2-7; 9 nucleotides match TRBD2. The trim removed 10 bases at V and 2 bases at J, leaving 0 bases unmatched. CDR3 length: 11 amino acids. Germline V gene sequence: CDR1 MDHEN, CDR2 SYDVKM. Here the CDR3 reads CAIAGAYEQYF. For the CDR3, the DNA is TGTGCCATAGCGGGAGCCTACGAGCAGTACTTC.

This chain connects TRBV30 to TRBJ2-4, with a weak D call TRBD2 (6 bases). Germline V gene data show CDR1 as GTSNPN and CDR2 as SVGIG (reference sequence). Trimming took off 1 base at V and 7 bases at J, with 14 bases between the two ends. The CDR3 length is 14 residues. The CDR3 sequence: CAWSEPSVRNIQYF. The CDR3 nucleotides are TGTGCCTGGAGTGAGCCTAGCGTGAGGAACATTCAGTACTTC.

The chain has TRBV4-2 and TRBJ2-2; 10 bases map to TRBD2. Trimming cost V 0 bases and J 2 bases; bases outside gene matches: 9. The germline V gene has CDR1 LGHNA and CDR2 YNFKEQ. The CDR3 runs to 19 residues. The CDR3 is CASSQEDRGTSANTGELFF. The CDR3 DNA sequence: TGTGCCAGCAGCCAAGAAGATCGGGGGACTAGCGCTAACACCGGGGAGCTGTTTTTT.

This chain connects TRBV7-2 to TRBJ2-7, with D maybe TRBD2 (5 bases). From germline, CDR1 is SGHTA and CDR2 FQGNSA. V was clipped by 5 bases and J by 3 bases, with 14 bases between them. This CDR3 spans 14 amino acids. Written as DNA, the CDR3 is TGTGCCAGCAGCGCCGGACTGATGTACTACGAGCAGTACTTC. Residues: CASSAGLMYYEQYF. Full variable domain (outside the CDR3, taken from reference TRBV7-2 and TRBJ2-7): GAGVSQSPSNKVTEKGKDVELRCDPISGHTALYWYRQSLGQGLEFLIYFQGNSAPDKSGLPSDRFSAERTGGSVSTLTIQRTQQEDSAVYLCASSAGLMYYEQYFGPGTRLTVT.

The chain couples TRBV23-1 to TRBJ2-4, with 8 bases aligning to TRBD1. TRBV23-1 is recorded as an ORF, its role being uncertain. The CDR3 consists of 19 residues. The trim removed 0 bases at V and 0 bases at J, leaving 10 bases unmatched. The CDR3 nucleotides are TGCGCCAGCAGTCAATCCATTCTCAGGGGGCGAGTAGCCAAAAACATTCAGTACTTC. It encodes CASSQSILRGRVAKNIQYF.

This clone has just a few counts. This sequence joins TRBV2 and TRBJ2-3; D might be TRBD1 (5 bases). Germline-derived CDR1 and CDR2 are SNHLY and FYNNEI. The CDR3 contains 14 residues. V shed 7 bases and J shed 0 bases, with 11 bases lying between them. CDR3 sequence reads: CASTQGLSTDTQYF. CDR3 bases: TGTGCCAGCACCCAGGGATTGAGCACAGATACGCAGTATTTT. The whole variable domain, filled in from reference TRBV2 and TRBJ2-3, reads EPEVTQTPSHQVTQMGQEVILRCVPISNHLYFYWYRQILGQKVEFLVSFYNNEISEKSEIFDDQFSVERPDGSNFTLKIRSTKLEDSAMYFCASTQGLSTDTQYFGPGTRLTVL.

The chain recombines TRBV7-2 with TRBJ2-2; TRBD1 agrees at 9 bases. Unmatched junction bases numbered 7, after V lost 4 bases and J lost 4 bases. The CDR3 is made up of 16 amino acids. The V gene's germline CDR1 is SGHTA and CDR2 FQGNSA. CDR3 sequence reads: CASSYTGGSVTGELFF. CDR3 nucleotides: TGTGCCAGCAGCTACACAGGGGGCTCTGTCACCGGGGAGCTGTTTTTT. The full variable domain, its missing parts supplied by reference TRBV7-2 and TRBJ2-2, is GAGVSQSPSNKVTEKGKDVELRCDPISGHTALYWYRQSLGQGLEFLIYFQGNSAPDKSGLPSDRFSAERTGGSVSTLTIQRTQQEDSAVYLCASSYTGGSVTGELFFGEGSRLTVL.

The chain combines TRBV18 with TRBJ2-1; D gene uncertain. This CDR3 spans 14 amino acids. V was trimmed by 1 base and J by 6 bases, leaving 10 bases between them. Germline V gene data show CDR1 as KGHSH and CDR2 as LQKENI. This CDR3 is CASSPLQEANEQFF. CDR3 coding DNA: TGTGCCAGCTCACCACTCCAAGAAGCCAATGAGCAGTTCTTC.

This clone was counted only a few times. V gene TRBV5-1 combines with J gene TRBJ1-5; D not certain. Germline loops: CDR1 SGHRS, CDR2 YFSETQ. CDR3 length: 14 residues. The ends were cut back, 4 bases at V and 3 bases at J, with 11 bases in the middle. DNA for the CDR3: TGCGCCAGCAGCGTCGACCCAGCCAATCAGCCCCAGCATTTT. As protein: CASSVDPANQPQHF.

This clone occurred a few times. This rearrangement joins TRBV4-1 to TRBJ2-2; D gene unclear. V was shortened by 1 base and J by 4 bases, with 7 bases between the two germline ends. This CDR3 has 14 amino acids. Per germline, CDR1 MGHRA and CDR2 YSYEKL. The CDR3 reads CASSQALLTGELFF. The CDR3 nucleotides read TGCGCCAGCAGCCAAGCCCTACTCACCGGGGAGCTGTTTTTT.